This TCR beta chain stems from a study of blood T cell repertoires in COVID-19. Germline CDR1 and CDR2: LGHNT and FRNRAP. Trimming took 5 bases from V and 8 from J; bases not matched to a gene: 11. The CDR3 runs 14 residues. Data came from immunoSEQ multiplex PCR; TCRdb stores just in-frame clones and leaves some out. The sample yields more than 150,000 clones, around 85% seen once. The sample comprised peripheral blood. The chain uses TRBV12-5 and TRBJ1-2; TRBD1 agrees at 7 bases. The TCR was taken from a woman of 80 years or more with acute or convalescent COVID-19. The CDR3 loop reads CASGLGQPGGGYTF. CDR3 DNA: TGTGCTAGTGGTCTGGGACAGCCAGGTGGAGGCTACACCTTC. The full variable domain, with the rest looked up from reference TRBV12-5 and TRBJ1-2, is DARVTQTPRHKVTEMGQEVTMRCQPILGHNTVFWYRQTMMQGLELLAYFRNRAPLDDSGMPKDRFSAEMPDATLATLKIQPSEPRDSAVYFCASGLGQPGGGYTFGSGTRLTVV.